This is a list of T cell receptor beta chains from one sample in a study of T-cell memory formation after mild COVID-19. TCRdb analysed the 5' RACE reads with MiXCR anew, one entry per CDR3 protein. The profile shows around 310,000 distinct CDR3 sequences, roughly 15% of them singletons. The sequenced material came from PBMCs or a T cell subset sorted from them (not recorded which). These TCRs come from a man between 18 and 29 years old who had mild COVID-19 (a few samples of this study predate the infection). Cell type and time point are not known. Both conserved end residues are part of each CDR3. The D gene is left open where the match is weak. The size entry is marked missing in some rows and otherwise reads once, few, many or a size class.

V gene,J gene,clone size,D gene,CDR3 protein,CDR3 DNA
TRBV6-2/TRBV6-3,TRBJ2-7,-,-,CASSYGVREQYF,TGTGCCAGCAGTTACGGGGTGAGGGAGCAGTACTTC
TRBV7-2,TRBJ2-3,-,-,CASSPPDRGSTDTQYF,TGTGCCAGCAGCCCACCCGACAGAGGCAGCACAGATACGCAGTATTTT
TRBV11-2,TRBJ1-1,-,TRBD1,CASSLVVGQVNTEAFF,TGTGCCAGCAGCTTAGTCGTGGGACAGGTGAACACTGAAGCTTTCTTT
TRBV25-1,TRBJ2-3,few,TRBD1,CASSPSTGRSSDTQYF,TGTGCCAGCAGTCCCTCGACAGGGAGAAGTTCAGATACGCAGTATTTT
TRBV5-1,TRBJ2-3,-,-,CASHRETDTDTQYF,TGCGCCAGCCACAGGGAAACGGACACAGATACGCAGTATTTT
TRBV27,TRBJ1-1,many,-,CASRRLEGNTEAFF,TGTGCCAGCAGAAGGCTCGAGGGGAACACTGAAGCTTTCTTT
TRBV6-5,TRBJ2-7,many,-,CASSPGANEQYF,TGTGCCAGCAGTCCCGGCGCCAACGAGCAGTACTTC
TRBV6-5,TRBJ2-5,-,TRBD2,CAIKGTSGAQETQYF,TGTGCCATCAAGGGGACTAGCGGGGCCCAAGAGACCCAGTACTTC
TRBV30,TRBJ1-1,few,TRBD1,CAIRDRVYEAFF,TGTGCTATCCGGGACAGGGTGTATGAAGCTTTCTTT
TRBV12-3/TRBV12-4,TRBJ2-7,-,TRBD1,CASSSLGTGTYEQYF,TGTGCCAGCAGTTCACTCGGGACAGGCACCTACGAGCAGTACTTC
TRBV18,TRBJ2-5,-,-,CASSPPGTLKETQYF,TGTGCCAGCTCACCTCCGGGGACCCTTAAAGAGACCCAGTACTTC
TRBV20-1,TRBJ2-3,-,TRBD1,CSARTGNTDTQYF,TGCAGTGCAAGGACAGGGAATACAGATACGCAGTATTTT
TRBV5-1,TRBJ1-1,-,-,CASSSSPMNTEAFF,TGCGCCAGCAGCTCGTCTCCGATGAACACTGAAGCTTTCTTT
TRBV28,TRBJ1-2,-,-,CASRTSWGLYGYTF,TGTGCCAGCAGAACATCGTGGGGGCTTTATGGCTACACCTTC